These 22 T cell receptor beta chains were all obtained from the same sample, sequenced in a study of blood T cells in healthy people across ages. The use of a sample-barcoded 5' primer and a J-beta primer mix characterized a second PCR of roughly 6 to 12 cycles. TCRdb processed the 5' RACE reads anew with MiXCR; each CDR3 protein has one entry. The table has approximately 2,000,000 distinct CDR3 sequences, 35% to 50% seen once. The sample was blood. The receptors originated from a human donor in good health.

The chain uses TRBV5-1 and TRBJ2-4; 15 nucleotides align to TRBD2. Unmatched junction bases numbered 20, after V lost 3 bases and J lost 13 bases. The CDR3 spans 19 residues. Germline values: CDR1 SGHRS, CDR2 YFSETQ. In DNA, the CDR3 is TGCGCCAGCAGCTCACCCCGCACCTCCGGGACTAGCGGGGGGTTGGAGCAGTACTTC. Its translation: CASSSPRTSGTSGGLEQYF.

This clonotype was seen at least ten times. V is TRBV20-1 and J is TRBJ2-6; D not resolved. Germline loops: CDR1 DFQATT, CDR2 SNEGSKA (reference sequence). CDR3 length: 17 amino acids. V shed 3 bases and J shed 0 bases, with 15 bases lying between them. In DNA, the CDR3 is TGCAGTGCTAGCTCTTTAGAATCTGCCTCTGGGGCCAACGTCCTGACTTTC. It specifies CSASSLESASGANVLTF.

The rearrangement uses TRBV6-5 and TRBJ1-2, with TRBD1 as a possible D gene (6 bases). This CDR3 has 13 residues. CDR1 is MNHEY, CDR2 SVGAGI, per germline. V lost 6 bases and J lost 4, with 12 bases in between. The CDR3 protein is CASRSPRGYGYTF. The DNA for the CDR3 is TGTGCCAGCAGAAGCCCCAGGGGCTATGGCTACACCTTC.

In its sample, this clonotype was seen a few times. V usage is TRBV6-1 and J usage is TRBJ2-1; TRBD2 agrees at 9 bases. V shed 3 bases, J shed 4 bases, and the junction held 4 bases outside the gene matches. This CDR3 has 15 residues. Germline values: CDR1 MNHNS, CDR2 SASEGT. The CDR3, as DNA: TGTGCCAGCAGTGACCCTAGCGGGGTGTACAATGAGCAGTTCTTC. This encodes CASSDPSGVYNEQFF.

Turning to this clonotype: Mismatch with germline at one junction end may stem from a read error. The V call is TRBV29-1, the J call TRBJ1-1; D may be TRBD1 (6 bases). CDR3 length: 14 residues. The germline V gene has CDR1 SQVTM and CDR2 ANQGSEA. CDR3 nucleotides: TGCGGATCGAAGGGGGGGTCCAGTCACACTGAAGTTTTCTTT. This sequence encodes CGSKGGSSHTEVFF.

J is TRBJ2-1 and V is TRBV7-2; 11 bases line up with TRBD2. The tail of the sequence fits TRBJ2-7 better, so the J call may be wrong. This CDR3 is built from 15 residues. Per the germline V gene, CDR1 is SGHTA and CDR2 is FQGNSA. The CDR3 DNA follows: TGTGCCAGCAGTTTGACTAGCGGGGAACGGGACGAGCAGTACTTC. Its protein product is CASSLTSGERDEQYF.

As concerns this clonotype: This clone may be a read error of a much larger clone one base away. V gene TRBV2 combines with J gene TRBJ2-6, with 7 bases matching TRBD1. J lost 2 bases, V lost 7 bases, and 2 bases had no gene match. Germline loops: CDR1 SNHLY, CDR2 FYNNEI. CDR3 length: 14 amino acids. The CDR3 loop is CASIDRAGANVLTF. The CDR3 DNA follows: TGTGCCAGCATCGACAGGGCTGGGGCCAACGTCCTGACTTTC. Variable domain in full (rest from reference TRBV2 and TRBJ2-6): EPEVTQTPSHQVTQMGQEVILRCVPISNHLYFYWYRQILGQKVEFLVSFYNNEISEKSEIFDDQFSVERPDGSNFTLKIRSTKLEDSAMYFCASIDRAGANVLTFGAGSRLTVL.

The chain has TRBV29-1 and TRBJ2-5; perhaps D is TRBD1 or TRBD2 (5 bases each). V lost 3 bases, J lost 8 bases, and 19 bases lay in between. Germline CDR1 reads SQVTM; CDR2 reads ANQGSEA. The CDR3 contains 14 residues. CDR3 amino acids: CSVEGTETRDTQYF. The CDR3 DNA sequence: TGCAGCGTTGAGGGGACGGAGACAAGAGACACCCAGTACTTC. Combining the CDR3 with reference TRBV29-1 and TRBJ2-5 gives the whole variable domain SAVISQKPSRDICQRGTSLTIQCQVDSQVTMMFWYRQQPGQSLTLIATANQGSEATYESGFVIDKFPISRPNLTFSTLTVSNMSPEDSSIYLCSVEGTETRDTQYFGPGTRLLVL.

This clonotype was seen only a few times. The chain links TRBV5-1 to TRBJ2-4; D could derive from TRBD1 or TRBD2 (6 bases each). The CDR3 contains 19 residues. Germline V gene data show CDR1 as SGHRS and CDR2 as YFSETQ. V was trimmed by 4 bases and J by 0 bases, leaving 23 bases between them. In nucleotides, the CDR3 is TGCGCCAGCAGCCCGGGGGCAGGGTCAGCCCTTCTAGCCAAAAACATTCAGTACTTC. Residues: CASSPGAGSALLAKNIQYF.

Note on this clonotype: This sequence may be a read error, since a much larger clone differs from it by one base. The chain uses TRBV4-1 and TRBJ2-5; D possibly corresponds to TRBD2 (5 bases). The DNA end is a closer match to TRBJ2-1, so the J assignment may be wrong. The CDR3 sequence is 17 residues long. The germline V gene has CDR1 MGHRA and CDR2 YSYEKL. In nucleotides, the CDR3 is TGCGCCAGCAGCCAAGGTTCCGGTGGGAGAATGCAAGAGACCCAGTTCTTC. Translated, it gives CASSQGSGGRMQETQFF.

The chain is built from TRBV5-1 and TRBJ2-1; D possibly corresponds to TRBD2 (5 bases). Trimming cost V 2 bases and J 6 bases, with 27 bases left between them. The CDR3 has 19 residues. Germline lookup yields CDR1 SGHRS and CDR2 YFSETQ. CDR3 coding DNA: TGCGCCAGCAGCTTAGTCGCCTTCGAGGACTCCCAAAGCCCCAATGAGCAGTTCTTC. Its protein product is CASSLVAFEDSQSPNEQFF.

The V gene is TRBV14, the J gene TRBJ2-7; D could derive from TRBD1 or TRBD2 (6 bases each). Deletions cut 3 bases from V and 7 bases from J, with 16 bases between. The germline V gene encodes CDR1 SGHDN and CDR2 FVKESK. The CDR3 runs to 14 residues. The CDR3, as DNA: TGTGCCAGCAGCCATTCAGGGGTTGCGGGGGAGCAGTACTTC. The encoded protein is CASSHSGVAGEQYF.

The V gene is TRBV5-1, the J gene TRBJ1-5; D possibly corresponds to TRBD1 (6 bases). This CDR3 has 17 residues. From germline, CDR1 is SGHRS and CDR2 YFSETQ. With 0 bases removed from V and 2 bases from J, the gap between germline ends came to 15 bases. CDR3 nucleotide sequence: TGCGCCAGCAGCTTGGGCGTGTTAGGGGGTGGCAATCAGCCCCAGCATTTT. It encodes CASSLGVLGGGNQPQHF.

The chain is built from TRBV11-2 and TRBJ2-3; 8 positions match TRBD2. In germline, CDR1 is SGHAT, CDR2 FQNNGV. V lost 5 bases, J lost 5 bases, and 12 bases stayed unmatched. This CDR3 is built from 16 residues. The CDR3 is CASSHHGRGERDTQYF. CDR3 sequence (DNA): TGTGCCAGCAGCCACCACGGGAGGGGTGAAAGAGATACGCAGTATTTT.

The rearrangement joins TRBV20-1 to TRBJ1-1; 8 bases align to TRBD1. The V and J ends lost 6 bases and 0 bases, in that order; junction bases with no gene match: 6. This CDR3 spans 14 amino acids. Germline-derived CDR1 and CDR2 are DFQATT and SNEGSKA (reference sequence). The CDR3 DNA reads TGCAGTGCGCAGACAGGGGTTATGAACACTGAAGCTTTCTTT. Encoded protein: CSAQTGVMNTEAFF.

This clonotype has only a few counts. The chain has TRBV7-8 and TRBJ1-2; 8 bases match TRBD1. Unmatched junction bases numbered 8, after V lost 5 bases and J lost 6 bases. There are 14 residues in the CDR3. Germline V gene lookup returns CDR1 SGHVS and CDR2 FQNEAQ. CDR3 sequence (DNA): TGTGCCAGCAGCACACGGACAGGGTTCGATGGCTACACCTTC. The encoded protein is CASSTRTGFDGYTF. The whole variable domain, filled in from reference TRBV7-8 and TRBJ1-2, reads GAGVSQSPRYKVAKRGQDVALRCDPISGHVSLFWYQQALGQGPEFLTYFQNEAQLDKSGLPSDRFFAERPEGSVSTLKIQRTQQEDSAVYLCASSTRTGFDGYTFGSGTRLTVV.

The chain recombines TRBV6-1 with TRBJ2-7, with D perhaps given as TRBD1 or TRBD2 (5 bases each). Germline values: CDR1 MNHNS, CDR2 SASEGT. V was shortened by 3 bases and J by 0 bases, with 21 bases between the two germline ends. This CDR3 region has 18 residues. CDR3 in amino acids: CASSDGREYYLGSYEQYF. DNA for the CDR3: TGTGCCAGCAGTGATGGCAGGGAGTATTATCTCGGCTCCTACGAGCAGTACTTC.

This clonotype showed up just a few times. This chain uses TRBV6-2 or TRBV6-3 with TRBJ2-7; 9 bases align to TRBD2. CDR1 MNHEY and CDR2 SVGEGT come from the germline V gene. Losses at the gene ends were 7 bases for V and 0 bases for J; bases not matched to a gene: 4. The CDR3 sequence is 14 residues long. In nucleotides, the CDR3 is TGTGCCAGCACCCCTAGCGGGATCTCCTACGAGCAGTACTTC. Translated: CASTPSGISYEQYF.

The chain joins TRBV2 to TRBJ2-4; D gene ambiguous. The CDR3 runs to 12 residues. The V gene lost 1 base and the J gene lost 13 bases, with 11 bases spanning the gap. Germline lookup yields CDR1 SNHLY and CDR2 FYNNEI. In DNA form, the CDR3 reads TGTGCCAGCAGTGAAGTAACCTACGGGCAGTACTTC. Protein product: CASSEVTYGQYF.

The chain combines TRBV29-1 with TRBJ1-1; perhaps TRBD1 as D (6 bases). The V end was cut by 4 bases, the J end by 0 bases, with 6 bases between. The CDR3 has 12 amino acids. Germline-derived CDR1 and CDR2 are SQVTM and ANQGSEA. CDR3 DNA sequence: TGCAGCGTTGGGACAGTGAACACTGAAGCTTTCTTT. It yields the protein CSVGTVNTEAFF.

V usage is TRBV20-1 and J usage is TRBJ2-5, with D tentatively TRBD2 (7 bases). The CDR3 loop spans 13 amino acids. Germline V lookup: CDR1 DFQATT, CDR2 SNEGSKA (reference sequence). V was shortened by 8 bases and J by 5 bases, with 18 bases between the two germline ends. In nucleotides, the CDR3 is TGCAGTAACTTAGGGGGGGCTATGGAGACCCAGTACTTC. It is translated as CSNLGGAMETQYF.

This clonotype has at least ten counts. This chain connects TRBV6-2 or TRBV6-3 to TRBJ2-3, with a weak D call TRBD2 (5 bases). Trimming took off 1 base at V and 5 bases at J, with 7 bases between the two ends. The CDR3 extends over 13 amino acids. CDR1 is MNHEY, CDR2 SVGEGT, per germline. The CDR3 spells CASSYFREDTQYF. The CDR3 DNA reads TGTGCCAGCAGTTACTTCCGGGAAGATACGCAGTATTTT.